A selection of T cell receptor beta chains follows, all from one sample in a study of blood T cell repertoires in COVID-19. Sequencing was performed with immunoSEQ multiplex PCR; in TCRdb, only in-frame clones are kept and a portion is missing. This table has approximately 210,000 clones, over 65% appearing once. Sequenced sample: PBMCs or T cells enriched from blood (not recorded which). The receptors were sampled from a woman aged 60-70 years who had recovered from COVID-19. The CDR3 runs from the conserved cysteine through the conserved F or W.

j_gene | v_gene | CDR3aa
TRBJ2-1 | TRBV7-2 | CASSAQSSGGANEQFF
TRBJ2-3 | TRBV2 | CASSVRQTSTDTQYF
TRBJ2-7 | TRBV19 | CASSIEGSSYEQYF
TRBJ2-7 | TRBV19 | CASSNLMTGRNEQYF
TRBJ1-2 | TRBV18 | CASSEGSGIYGYTF
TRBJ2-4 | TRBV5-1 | CASSPLDRGSSKPPYF
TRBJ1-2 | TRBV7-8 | CASSLRQGTGYGYTF
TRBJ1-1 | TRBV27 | CASSPWDRGTEAFF
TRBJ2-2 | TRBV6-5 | CASSYTGTANTGELFF
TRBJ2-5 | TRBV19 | CASSLQGWQETQYF
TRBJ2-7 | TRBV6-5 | CASIRLAPYEQYF
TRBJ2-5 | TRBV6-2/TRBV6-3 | CASSWAVKETQYF
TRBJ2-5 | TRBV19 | CATDSDETQYF
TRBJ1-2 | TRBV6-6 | CASSYVRQGGNYGYTF
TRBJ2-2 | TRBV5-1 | CASSLEREKYTGELFF
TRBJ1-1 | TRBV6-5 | CASSRAQNTEAFF
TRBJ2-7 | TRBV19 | CASSTDRASSYEQYF
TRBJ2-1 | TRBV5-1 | CASGVGGSNEQFF
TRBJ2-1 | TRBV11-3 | CASSLEGYNNEQFF
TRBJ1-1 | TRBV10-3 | CAISGRGNTEAFF
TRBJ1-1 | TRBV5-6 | CASSPDRGLITEAFF
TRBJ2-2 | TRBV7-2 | CASSSQRQGTNTGELFF
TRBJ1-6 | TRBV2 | CASSGQGAKDSPLHF
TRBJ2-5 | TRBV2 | CASSEATRGFGYQETQYF
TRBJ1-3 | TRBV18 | CASSPPSKPGNTIYF
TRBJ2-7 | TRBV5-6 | CASRVQDSLPYEQYF
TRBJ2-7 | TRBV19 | CASSIYSRGTYEQYF
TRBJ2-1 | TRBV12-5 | CASGSQAGGPVGEQFF
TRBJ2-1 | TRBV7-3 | CASSFGRGAYNEQFF
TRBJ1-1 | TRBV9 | CASSTLPGDTEAFF
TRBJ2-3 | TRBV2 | CASSFLRTDTQYF
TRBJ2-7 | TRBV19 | CASSSTQGARYF
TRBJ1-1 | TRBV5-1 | CASSLRWGSGTEAFF
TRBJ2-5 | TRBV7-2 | CASSSYRGLQETQYF
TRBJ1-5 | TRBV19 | CASSIGREQPQHF
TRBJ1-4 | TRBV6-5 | CASSYGDRVWEKLFF
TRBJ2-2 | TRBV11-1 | CASSLARAGVTGELFF
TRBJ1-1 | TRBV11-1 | CASSIQGNTEAFF
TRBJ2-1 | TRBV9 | CASSVGQGTLNEQFF
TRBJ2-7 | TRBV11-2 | CASSSWTNVNSYEQYF
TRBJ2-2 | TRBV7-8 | CASSLESGVTGELFF
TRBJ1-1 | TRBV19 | CASNPRGYTEAFF
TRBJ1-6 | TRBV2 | CASSGAGLYNSPLHF
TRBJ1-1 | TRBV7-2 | CASMTGGITEAFF
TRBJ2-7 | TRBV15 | CATSRETSAGQYF
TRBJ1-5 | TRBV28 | CASSSPGQGGAQPQHF
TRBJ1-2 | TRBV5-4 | CASSLGGDNYGYTF
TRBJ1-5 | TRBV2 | CASSRGQGDQPQHF
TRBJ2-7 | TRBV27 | CASSRDRVYYEQYF
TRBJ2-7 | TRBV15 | CATSRPADSFYEQYF
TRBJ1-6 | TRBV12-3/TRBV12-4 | CASSRGESPLHF
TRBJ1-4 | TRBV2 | CASSGRGFGEKLFF
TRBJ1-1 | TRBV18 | CASSPGTPNTEAFF